The 10 T cell receptor beta chains below were found in one sample sequenced in a study of cytomegalovirus exposure and HLA in healthy donors. PCR primers comprised 60 Vbeta and 13 Jbeta primers. Only in-frame clones appear in the TCRdb table, and some are missing; sequencing was by immunoSEQ multiplex PCR. The repertoire includes some 130,000 clones, about 66% of them detected once, and around 1.6% sits in the top ten. The sample comprised PBMCs. Every receptor here comes from a human donor in good health.

This clone occurred a few times. The J gene is TRBJ2-5, the V gene TRBV6-6; D is unresolved. The CDR3 spans 13 residues. The germline V gene has CDR1 MNHNY and CDR2 SVGAGI (reference sequence). Trimming pared 7 bases from V and 1 base from J, leaving 10 bases between. The CDR3, as DNA: TGTGCCAGCACTGCTGCGTCCCAAGAGACCCAGTACTTC. It yields the protein CASTAASQETQYF.

The J gene is TRBJ2-1, the V gene TRBV11-2; TRBD1 matches 7 bases. In germline, CDR1 is SGHAT, CDR2 FQNNGV. The CDR3 has 15 residues. The trim removed 3 bases at V and 10 bases at J, leaving 12 bases unmatched. CDR3 amino acids: CASSFNPAGGSEQFF. CDR3 coding DNA: TGTGCCAGCAGCTTCAATCCGGCAGGGGGTTCGGAGCAGTTCTTC.

The rearrangement joins TRBV19 to TRBJ1-2, with D possibly TRBD1 on 5 matching bases. Germline CDR1 and CDR2: LNHDA and SQIVND (reference sequence). The CDR3 loop spans 15 amino acids. Trimming cost V 5 bases and J 0 bases, with 13 bases left between them. CDR3 sequence (DNA): TGTGCCAGTAGTCCACACCGGGGGACTAACTATGGCTACACCTTC. It is translated as CASSPHRGTNYGYTF. Filled out from reference TRBV19 and TRBJ1-2, the complete variable domain reads DGGITQSPKYLFRKEGQNVTLSCEQNLNHDAMYWYRQDPGQGLRLIYYSQIVNDFQKGDIAEGYSVSREKKESFPLTVTSAQKNPTAFYLCASSPHRGTNYGYTFGSGTRLTVV.

The chain joins TRBV5-1 to TRBJ2-5, with D possibly TRBD1 on 5 matching bases. This CDR3 has 13 residues. In germline, CDR1 is SGHRS, CDR2 YFSETQ. The ends were cut back, 3 bases at V and 5 bases at J, with 11 bases in the middle. The CDR3 DNA is TGCGCCAGCAGCTCGACAGTACGGGAGACCCAGTACTTC. This codes for CASSSTVRETQYF.

This chain connects TRBV27 to TRBJ2-7, with unresolved D. Trimming left V 8 bases short and J 3 bases short, with 5 bases between. The CDR3 consists of 10 residues. Germline values: CDR1 MNHEY, CDR2 SMNVEV (reference sequence). The CDR3 reads CASGLYEQYF. CDR3 sequence (DNA): TGTGCCAGCGGCCTCTACGAGCAGTACTTC.

This clone was seen only a few times. The gene calls are TRBV5-4 and TRBJ2-3, with 7 bases lining up with TRBD1. This CDR3 is built from 15 residues. Germline V lookup: CDR1 SGHNT, CDR2 YYREEE (reference sequence). V trimming: 0 bases; J trimming: 0 bases; junction bases outside the gene matches: 1. The CDR3 sequence is CASSLGDSSTDTQYF. CDR3 bases: TGTGCCAGCAGCTTGGGGGACAGCAGCACAGATACGCAGTATTTT.

The chain uses TRBV27 and TRBJ2-7; TRBD1 matches 9 bases. The CDR3 totals 15 residues. V shed 8 bases, J shed 4 bases, and the junction held 12 bases outside the gene matches. Germline CDR1 MNHEY, CDR2 SMNVEV (reference sequence). In nucleotides, the CDR3 is TGTGCCAGCGGCCTTGGGTGGGACAGGGCATACGAGCAGTACTTC. This translates into CASGLGWDRAYEQYF.

The gene calls are TRBV6-1 and TRBJ1-3; D might be TRBD1 (6 bases). This CDR3 has 18 amino acids. The ends were cut back, 2 bases at V and 0 bases at J, with 17 bases in the middle. The germline CDR1 and CDR2 sequences are MNHNS and SASEGT. The DNA of the CDR3 is TGTGCCAGCAGTGAATTTCCCGGACAGATCATCTCTGGAAACACCATATATTTT. This codes for CASSEFPGQIISGNTIYF.

The chain recombines TRBV5-8 with TRBJ1-6; a possible D gene is TRBD1 (5 bases). The CDR3 sequence is 14 residues long. The V and J ends lost 1 base and 6 bases respectively, with 8 bases between them. From germline, CDR1 is SGHTS and CDR2 YDEGEE. The CDR3 bases are TGTGCCAGCAGCTTGCTGCAGGGTAATTCACCCCTCCACTTT. It translates to CASSLLQGNSPLHF. Using reference TRBV5-8 and TRBJ1-6 for the parts outside the CDR3, the full variable domain is EAGVTQSPTHLIKTRGQQATLRCSPISGHTSVYWYQQALGLGLQFLLWYDEGEERNRGNFPPRFSGRQFPNYSSELNVNALELEDSALYLCASSLLQGNSPLHFGNGTRLTVT.

The chain joins TRBV9 to TRBJ2-7, with 8 positions matching TRBD2. The V gene end was trimmed by 4 bases and the J gene end by 3 bases; junction bases not matched to a gene: 9. The V gene's germline CDR1 is SGDLS and CDR2 YYNGEE. This CDR3 spans 15 amino acids. The CDR3 region is CASSPGGAGVYEQYF. The CDR3 region has the DNA TGTGCCAGCAGCCCGGGGGGGGCAGGGGTCTACGAGCAGTACTTC.